The clone carrying this T cell receptor beta chain was observed a handful of times. Its antigen is not known. Unique molecular identifiers were used to barcode this TCRbeta library. TCRdb itself ran the PCR reads through MiXCR, one entry per CDR3 protein. The table has about 870,000 distinct CDR3 sequences, around 17% seen once. This specimen comes from a study of T-cell reconstitution after alpha-beta-depleted transplantation in children. Regarding the study as a whole: It was surviving recipient T cells and thymic progenitors that gave some patients high TCRbeta diversity at day 60. T-cell counts and diversity at one year following transplant were attributed mainly to newly produced T cells. After transplant, at about two months, alpha-beta T cells were reportedly derived from several hundred expanded graft clones.

Germline CDR1 SQVTM, CDR2 ANQGSEA. The CDR3 has 11 residues. Trimming removed 3 bases at V and 4 bases at J, with 4 bases between. J is TRBJ1-3 and V is TRBV29-1, with D unclear. This specimen consisted of PBMCs, mostly from graft donor cells, obtained 360 days after TCRalphabeta/CD19-depleted stem cell transplant. The TCR originated in a male patient between 10 and 17 years old who had a stem cell transplant for acute lymphoblastic leukemia, so the T cells may come from the graft donor. In DNA, the CDR3 is TGCAGCGTTGAGAAGGGAAACACCATATATTTT. Its protein is CSVEKGNTIYF.